Listed below are T cell receptor beta chains from one sample, sequenced in a study of blood T cell repertoires in COVID-19. The repertoire was sequenced with immunoSEQ multiplex PCR; TCRdb's copy has only in-frame clones and lacks some. The table lists 200,000 to 300,000 clones, roughly 90% of them singletons. The sequencing input was peripheral blood. These receptors all come from a man in his fifties or sixties who had recovered from COVID-19. The CDR3 runs from the conserved cysteine through the conserved F or W. A D gene is named only where the DNA matches it firmly. The size field is filled for only some rows; it gives once, few, many or a size class.

J gene: TRBJ2-3; D gene: TRBD2; V gene: TRBV3-1/TRBV3-2; clone size: -; CDR3 protein: CASSSRLAGVGDTQYF; CDR3 DNA: TGTGCCAGCAGCTCCCGACTAGCGGGGGTGGGAGATACGCAGTATTTT
J gene: TRBJ1-1; D gene: TRBD1; V gene: TRBV15; clone size: once; CDR3 protein: CATSRRIGQGGTEAFF; CDR3 DNA: TGTGCCACCAGCAGAAGAATTGGACAGGGGGGCACTGAAGCTTTCTTT
J gene: TRBJ2-7; D gene: -; V gene: TRBV5-1; clone size: -; CDR3 protein: CASRPVRGEKQYF; CDR3 DNA: TGCGCCAGCCGCCCGGTCAGGGGGGAGAAGCAGTACTTC
J gene: TRBJ2-3; D gene: -; V gene: TRBV10-1; clone size: -; CDR3 protein: CASSGARGTDTQYF; CDR3 DNA: TGCGCCAGCAGTGGGGCGAGGGGCACAGATACGCAGTATTTT
J gene: TRBJ2-1; D gene: -; V gene: TRBV11-2; clone size: -; CDR3 protein: CASSLFGSGAFSYNEQFF; CDR3 DNA: TGTGCCAGCAGCTTATTTGGTAGTGGGGCTTTCTCCTACAATGAGCAGTTCTTC
J gene: TRBJ2-7; D gene: TRBD2; V gene: TRBV6-1; clone size: -; CDR3 protein: CASGLAGEQYF; CDR3 DNA: TGTGCCAGCGGACTAGCGGGGGAGCAGTACTTC
J gene: TRBJ2-5; D gene: -; V gene: TRBV3-1/TRBV3-2; clone size: once; CDR3 protein: CASSPQYQETQYF; CDR3 DNA: TGTGCCAGCAGCCCCCAGTACCAAGAGACCCAGTACTTC
J gene: TRBJ1-6; D gene: -; V gene: TRBV2; clone size: -; CDR3 protein: CAVTGPQAGNSPLHF; CDR3 DNA: TGTGCCGTTACCGGGCCGCAGGCGGGTAATTCACCCCTCCACTTT
J gene: TRBJ2-7; D gene: -; V gene: TRBV9; clone size: -; CDR3 protein: CASSPRLDRHYEQYF; CDR3 DNA: TGTGCCAGCAGCCCCAGGTTAGACAGGCACTACGAGCAGTACTTC
J gene: TRBJ2-7; D gene: -; V gene: TRBV11-2; clone size: -; CDR3 protein: CASSSWGEGDEQYF; CDR3 DNA: TGTGCCAGCAGCTCCTGGGGGGAAGGCGACGAGCAGTACTTC
J gene: TRBJ2-1; D gene: TRBD1; V gene: TRBV9; clone size: -; CDR3 protein: CASSPLGQVDYNEQFF; CDR3 DNA: TGTGCCAGCAGCCCCCTAGGACAGGTAGATTACAATGAGCAGTTCTTC
J gene: TRBJ1-5; D gene: -; V gene: TRBV25-1; clone size: -; CDR3 protein: CASSEYSSIQPQHF; CDR3 DNA: TGTGCCAGCAGTGAATATAGCAGCATTCAGCCCCAGCATTTT
J gene: TRBJ2-2; D gene: TRBD1; V gene: TRBV5-4; clone size: -; CDR3 protein: CASSTSRGTANTGELFF; CDR3 DNA: TGTGCCAGCAGCACCTCTCGAGGGACAGCGAACACCGGGGAGCTGTTTTTT
J gene: TRBJ1-2; D gene: TRBD1; V gene: TRBV9; clone size: -; CDR3 protein: CASSAHLDRPGGGYTF; CDR3 DNA: TGTGCCAGCAGCGCCCACCTGGACAGGCCGGGGGGGGGCTACACCTTC
J gene: TRBJ1-2; D gene: -; V gene: TRBV5-6; clone size: -; CDR3 protein: CASNHIAKRSGDYGYTF; CDR3 DNA: TGTGCCAGCAACCATATAGCTAAAAGGTCCGGCGACTATGGCTACACCTTC
J gene: TRBJ1-3; D gene: -; V gene: TRBV14; clone size: -; CDR3 protein: CASSPGNTIYF; CDR3 DNA: TGTGCCAGCAGCCCGGGAAACACCATATATTTT
J gene: TRBJ2-3; D gene: -; V gene: TRBV9; clone size: -; CDR3 protein: CASSGGGWSTDTQYF; CDR3 DNA: TGTGCCAGCAGCGGGGGGGGCTGGAGCACAGATACGCAGTATTTT
J gene: TRBJ2-7; D gene: TRBD1; V gene: TRBV3-1/TRBV3-2; clone size: -; CDR3 protein: CASSQELGRGQNEQYF; CDR3 DNA: TGTGCCAGCAGCCAAGAGTTGGGCAGGGGGCAAAACGAGCAGTACTTC
J gene: TRBJ2-3; D gene: -; V gene: TRBV5-1; clone size: -; CDR3 protein: CASSQTRSKYF; CDR3 DNA: TGCGCCAGCAGCCAGACTAGATCGAAGTATTTT
J gene: TRBJ1-1; D gene: TRBD1; V gene: TRBV11-2; clone size: -; CDR3 protein: CASSFGQGTEAFF; CDR3 DNA: TGTGCCAGCAGCTTCGGACAGGGCACTGAAGCTTTCTTT
J gene: TRBJ2-1; D gene: TRBD2; V gene: TRBV3-1/TRBV3-2; clone size: once; CDR3 protein: CASSQGIAGGQEQFF; CDR3 DNA: TGTGCCAGCAGCCAAGGGATAGCGGGGGGGCAAGAGCAGTTCTTC
J gene: TRBJ2-2; D gene: TRBD2; V gene: TRBV7-3; clone size: -; CDR3 protein: CASSHSTSGGPNTGELFF; CDR3 DNA: TGTGCCAGCAGCCATTCCACTAGCGGGGGTCCGAACACCGGGGAGCTGTTTTTT
J gene: TRBJ2-2; D gene: -; V gene: TRBV3-1/TRBV3-2; clone size: once; CDR3 protein: CASSLPRQTGELFF; CDR3 DNA: TGTGCCAGCAGCCTCCCCCGACAGACCGGGGAGCTGTTTTTT
J gene: TRBJ2-5; D gene: TRBD2; V gene: TRBV7-2; clone size: -; CDR3 protein: CASSPSRLAQETQYF; CDR3 DNA: TGTGCCAGCAGCCCTAGCAGACTAGCACAAGAGACCCAGTACTTC
J gene: TRBJ2-3; D gene: TRBD2; V gene: TRBV11-2; clone size: -; CDR3 protein: CASSLAGGTDTQYF; CDR3 DNA: TGTGCCAGCAGTCTAGCGGGGGGGACAGATACGCAGTATTTT
J gene: TRBJ1-1; D gene: TRBD1; V gene: TRBV7-9; clone size: -; CDR3 protein: CASSLASGGSLNTEAFF; CDR3 DNA: TGTGCCAGCAGCTTAGCCTCAGGGGGGTCCCTGAACACTGAAGCTTTCTTT
J gene: TRBJ1-6; D gene: TRBD1; V gene: TRBV5-4; clone size: -; CDR3 protein: CASSLGGTARNSPLHF; CDR3 DNA: TGTGCCAGCAGCTTGGGGGGGACAGCGAGAAATTCACCCCTCCACTTT
J gene: TRBJ1-6; D gene: TRBD1; V gene: TRBV5-1; clone size: -; CDR3 protein: CASNDRGDNSPLHF; CDR3 DNA: TGCGCCAGCAACGACAGGGGGGATAATTCACCCCTCCACTTT
J gene: TRBJ1-5; D gene: -; V gene: TRBV5-6; clone size: -; CDR3 protein: CASSLRGGDSNQPQHF; CDR3 DNA: TGTGCCAGCAGCTTGAGGGGTGGGGATAGCAATCAGCCCCAGCATTTT
J gene: TRBJ2-2; D gene: -; V gene: TRBV7-9; clone size: -; CDR3 protein: CASSLSSLGANTGELFF; CDR3 DNA: TGTGCCAGCAGCTTATCGTCCTTAGGAGCGAACACCGGGGAGCTGTTTTTT
J gene: TRBJ2-7; D gene: TRBD1; V gene: TRBV19; clone size: -; CDR3 protein: CASSIGTGRHEQYF; CDR3 DNA: TGTGCCAGTAGTATAGGGACAGGGCGCCACGAGCAGTACTTC
J gene: TRBJ1-6; D gene: TRBD1; V gene: TRBV25-1; clone size: -; CDR3 protein: CASSEARTGLNSPLHF; CDR3 DNA: TGTGCCAGCAGTGAGGCAAGGACAGGTCTGAATTCACCCCTCCACTTT
J gene: TRBJ2-7; D gene: -; V gene: TRBV6-5; clone size: -; CDR3 protein: CASSFIAYEQYF; CDR3 DNA: TGTGCCAGCAGCTTTATAGCCTACGAGCAGTACTTC
J gene: TRBJ1-1; D gene: TRBD1; V gene: TRBV5-1; clone size: -; CDR3 protein: CASSIGTGIMDTEAFF; CDR3 DNA: TGCGCCAGCAGCATAGGGACAGGGATTATGGACACTGAAGCTTTCTTT
J gene: TRBJ2-7; D gene: -; V gene: TRBV7-2; clone size: -; CDR3 protein: CASSVTSSYEQYF; CDR3 DNA: TGTGCCAGCAGCGTGACTAGCTCCTACGAGCAGTACTTC
J gene: TRBJ1-4; D gene: -; V gene: TRBV21-1; clone size: -; CDR3 protein: CASSKVCRAREKLFF; CDR3 DNA: TGTGCCAGCAGCAAAGTTTGCAGGGCTCGGGAAAAACTGTTTTTT
J gene: TRBJ1-1; D gene: -; V gene: TRBV4-2; clone size: -; CDR3 protein: CASSQGEGIRKAFF; CDR3 DNA: TGTGCCAGCAGCCAAGGGGAGGGCATACGAAAAGCTTTCTTT
J gene: TRBJ2-2; D gene: -; V gene: TRBV9; clone size: -; CDR3 protein: CASSVGTQGGNTGELFF; CDR3 DNA: TGTGCCAGCAGCGTAGGCACCCAGGGGGGGAACACCGGGGAGCTGTTTTTT
J gene: TRBJ1-2; D gene: -; V gene: TRBV24-1; clone size: -; CDR3 protein: CATSDGRVYGYTF; CDR3 DNA: TGTGCCACCAGTGATGGCAGGGTCTATGGCTACACCTTC
J gene: TRBJ2-7; D gene: -; V gene: TRBV5-1; clone size: -; CDR3 protein: CASSLVGQSYEQYF; CDR3 DNA: TGCGCCAGCAGCTTGGTGGGGCAGTCATACGAGCAGTACTTC
J gene: TRBJ2-4; D gene: -; V gene: TRBV18; clone size: -; CDR3 protein: CASSPDSINIQYF; CDR3 DNA: TGTGCCAGCTCACCAGACAGTATAAACATTCAGTACTTC
J gene: TRBJ1-1; D gene: -; V gene: TRBV18; clone size: few; CDR3 protein: CASSPGWEVNEAFF; CDR3 DNA: TGTGCCAGCTCACCAGGATGGGAGGTAAATGAAGCTTTCTTT
J gene: TRBJ1-1; D gene: -; V gene: TRBV4-1; clone size: -; CDR3 protein: CASSQIITANTEAFF; CDR3 DNA: TGCGCCAGCAGCCAAATTATTACAGCGAACACTGAAGCTTTCTTT
J gene: TRBJ2-3; D gene: TRBD2; V gene: TRBV7-8; clone size: -; CDR3 protein: CASSPLAGGSTDTQYF; CDR3 DNA: TGTGCCAGCAGCCCCTTAGCGGGGGGAAGCACAGATACGCAGTATTTT
J gene: TRBJ2-5; D gene: -; V gene: TRBV7-3; clone size: -; CDR3 protein: CASLPGTQYF; CDR3 DNA: TGTGCCAGCCTCCCCGGGACCCAGTACTTC
J gene: TRBJ2-2; D gene: TRBD1; V gene: TRBV7-6; clone size: -; CDR3 protein: CASSLGTGNTGELFF; CDR3 DNA: TGTGCCAGCAGCCTGGGGACAGGGAACACCGGGGAGCTGTTTTTT
J gene: TRBJ1-1; D gene: TRBD1; V gene: TRBV9; clone size: -; CDR3 protein: CASGQGQGSNTEAFF; CDR3 DNA: TGTGCCAGCGGCCAAGGACAGGGGTCGAACACTGAAGCTTTCTTT
J gene: TRBJ2-7; D gene: -; V gene: TRBV11-2; clone size: -; CDR3 protein: CASSLDLDEQYF; CDR3 DNA: TGTGCCAGCAGCTTAGATTTAGACGAGCAGTACTTC
J gene: TRBJ1-1; D gene: -; V gene: TRBV14; clone size: -; CDR3 protein: CASSQGGRFLGTEAFF; CDR3 DNA: TGTGCCAGCAGCCAAGGAGGAAGATTCCTAGGAACTGAAGCTTTCTTT